These 12 T cell receptor beta chains were sequenced from one sample in a study of blood T cell repertoires in COVID-19. Here immunoSEQ multiplex PCR was the method, and the copy in TCRdb shows in-frame clones only, minus some. In the table there are about 210,000 clones, 82% of which are singletons. Sequenced input: peripheral blood. Source of these receptors: a woman aged 35 to 49 with acute or convalescent COVID-19.

This chain links TRBV6-1 with TRBJ2-7; 7 bases align to TRBD1. The CDR3 loop spans 16 amino acids. Germline assignment: CDR1 MNHNS and CDR2 SASEGT. The ends lost 3 bases at V and 2 bases at J; junction bases unmatched: 10. CDR3 sequence reads: CASSEEIRGTAYEQYF. CDR3 coding DNA: TGTGCCAGCAGTGAGGAAATCAGGGGGACCGCCTACGAGCAGTACTTC.

The rearrangement uses TRBV29-1 and TRBJ1-2; weak D call: TRBD1 (6 bases). V was shortened by 6 bases and J by 4 bases, with 9 bases between the two germline ends. Germline V gives CDR1 SQVTM, CDR2 ANQGSEA. This CDR3 contains 11 residues. CDR3 coding DNA: TGCAGCGTAGTGGACAGCTATGGCTACACCTTC. Its translation is CSVVDSYGYTF.

This chain joins TRBV3-1 (or the pseudogene TRBV3-2) and TRBJ2-5, with a weak D call TRBD2 (5 bases). CDR1 is LGHDT, CDR2 YNNKEL, per germline (reference sequence). V was clipped by 0 bases and J by 4 bases, with 15 bases between them. The CDR3 sequence is 16 residues long. CDR3 protein: CASSQESFGESETQYF. DNA for the CDR3: TGTGCCAGCAGCCAAGAGTCTTTCGGGGAATCAGAGACCCAGTACTTC.

The V gene is TRBV5-1, the J gene TRBJ2-3, with 8 bases fitting TRBD2. The CDR3 is made up of 15 amino acids. V gave up 5 bases and J gave up 2 bases; unmatched junction bases: 7. The germline V gene encodes CDR1 SGHRS and CDR2 YFSETQ. The CDR3 loop reads CASRSGRGVTDTQYF. The DNA for the CDR3 is TGCGCCAGCAGGTCCGGGCGGGGGGTCACAGATACGCAGTATTTT.

The chain links TRBV29-1 to TRBJ1-1; no definite D call. Germline assignment: CDR1 SQVTM and CDR2 ANQGSEA. Trimming removed 2 bases from V and 1 base from J, with 5 bases in between. The CDR3 length is 12 residues. CDR3 in DNA: TGCAGCGTTGAAAGACAGAACACTGAAGCTTTCTTT. Protein sequence: CSVERQNTEAFF.

The V and J genes are TRBV21-1 and TRBJ1-1; TRBD1, the D gene given by the table, was not confirmed from the DNA. TRBV21-1 is reported as a pseudogene. This CDR3 has 14 amino acids. The CDR3 nucleotides are TGTGCCCAGATGCAGGGGGAGAGTCTCCGTAGGGCTTTCTTT. Translated: CAQMQGESLRRAFF.

The chain is built from TRBV6-5 and TRBJ2-3; D gene ambiguous. Germline V gene lookup returns CDR1 MNHEY and CDR2 SVGAGI. This CDR3 spans 13 amino acids. Trimming pared 3 bases from V and 1 base from J, leaving 5 bases between. CDR3 amino acids: CASSYTGTDTQYF. The CDR3 DNA sequence: TGTGCCAGCAGTTATACAGGCACAGATACGCAGTATTTT.

As to this clone: A read error may account for a junction end that differs from germline. The gene calls are TRBV2 and TRBJ1-4, with D possibly being TRBD1 (5 bases). This CDR3 comprises 12 residues. Looked up from germline, CDR1 is SNHLY and CDR2 is FYNNEI. The CDR3 region is CASREDSEKLFF. In DNA, the CDR3 is TGTGCCAGCAGGGAAGACAGTGAAAAACTGTTTTTT.

J is TRBJ1-1 and V is TRBV2; perhaps TRBD1 as D (5 bases). Germline CDR1 reads SNHLY; CDR2 reads FYNNEI. V lost 0 bases, J lost 7 bases, and 21 bases lay in between. The CDR3 loop spans 17 amino acids. CDR3 protein: CASSEAPLGAGSGEAFF. CDR3 nucleotide sequence: TGTGCCAGCAGTGAAGCGCCGTTAGGCGCAGGGTCAGGTGAAGCTTTCTTT.

This sequence joins TRBV15 and TRBJ2-3; no clear D gene. Trimming cost V 5 bases and J 2 bases, with 5 bases left between them. There are 12 residues in the CDR3. Germline loops: CDR1 LNHNV, CDR2 YYDKDF (reference sequence). In DNA, the CDR3 is TGTGCCACCAGCCATTCCACAGATACGCAGTATTTT. It is translated as CATSHSTDTQYF.

The chain is built from TRBV12-5 and TRBJ2-2; 14 nucleotides align to TRBD2. This CDR3 has 18 amino acids. The germline gives CDR1 LGHNT, CDR2 FRNRAP. V trimming: 0 bases; J trimming: 6 bases; junction bases outside the gene matches: 6. CDR3 nucleotides: TGTGCTAGTGGTTTGGTACAGGGACTAGCGGGAGCGGCCGGGGAGCTGTTTTTT. This sequence encodes CASGLVQGLAGAAGELFF.

The chain uses TRBV18 and TRBJ2-2; tentatively, D is TRBD1 (6 bases). This CDR3 is built from 15 residues. Trimming took 4 bases from V and 4 from J, leaving 13 bases between them. Germline-derived CDR1 and CDR2 are KGHSH and LQKENI. CDR3 sequence reads: CASSQQGYSTGELFF. In DNA, the CDR3 is TGTGCCAGCTCACAACAGGGTTATAGCACCGGGGAGCTGTTTTTT.